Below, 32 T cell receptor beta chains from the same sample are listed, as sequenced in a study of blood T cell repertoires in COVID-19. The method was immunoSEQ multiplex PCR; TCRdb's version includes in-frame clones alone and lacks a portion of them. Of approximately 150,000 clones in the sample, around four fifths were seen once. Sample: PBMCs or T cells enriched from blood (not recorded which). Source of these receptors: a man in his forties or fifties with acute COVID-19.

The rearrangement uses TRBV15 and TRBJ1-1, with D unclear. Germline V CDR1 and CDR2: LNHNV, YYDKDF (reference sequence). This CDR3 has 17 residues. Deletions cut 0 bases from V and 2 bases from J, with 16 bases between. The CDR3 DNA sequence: TGTGCCACCAGCAGAGATACTGGCCAGGCTTCCAACACTGAAGCTTTCTTT. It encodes CATSRDTGQASNTEAFF.

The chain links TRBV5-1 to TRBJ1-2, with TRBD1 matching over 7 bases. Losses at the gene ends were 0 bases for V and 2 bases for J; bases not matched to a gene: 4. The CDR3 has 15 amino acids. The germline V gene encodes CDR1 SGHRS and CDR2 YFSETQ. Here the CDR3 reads CASSLGGGQNYGYTF. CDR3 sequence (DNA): TGCGCCAGCAGCTTGGGAGGGGGACAGAACTATGGCTACACCTTC. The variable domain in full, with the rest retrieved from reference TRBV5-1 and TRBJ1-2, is KAGVTQTPRYLIKTRGQQVTLSCSPISGHRSVSWYQQTPGQGLQFLFEYFSETQRNKGNFPGRFSGRQFSNSRSEMNVSTLELGDSALYLCASSLGGGQNYGYTFGSGTRLTVV.

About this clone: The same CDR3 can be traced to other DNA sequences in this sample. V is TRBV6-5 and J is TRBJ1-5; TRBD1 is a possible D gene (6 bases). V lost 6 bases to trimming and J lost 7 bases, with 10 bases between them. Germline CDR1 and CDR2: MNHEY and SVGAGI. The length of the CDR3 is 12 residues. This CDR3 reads CASSLDRQPQHF. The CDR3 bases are TGTGCCAGCAGCTTGGACAGACAGCCCCAGCATTTT.

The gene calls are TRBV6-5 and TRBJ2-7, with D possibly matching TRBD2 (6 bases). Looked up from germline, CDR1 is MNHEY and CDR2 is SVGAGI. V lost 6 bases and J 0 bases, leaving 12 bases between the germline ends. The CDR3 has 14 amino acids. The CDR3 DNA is TGTGCCAGCAGAGGGACTCCTCCCTCCTACGAGCAGTACTTC. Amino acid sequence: CASRGTPPSYEQYF.

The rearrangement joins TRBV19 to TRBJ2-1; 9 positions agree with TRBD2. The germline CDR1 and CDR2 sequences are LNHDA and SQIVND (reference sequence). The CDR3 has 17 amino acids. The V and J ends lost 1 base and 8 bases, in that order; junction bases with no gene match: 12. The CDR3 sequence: CASSIGRRAGGPDEQFF. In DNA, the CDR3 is TGTGCCAGTAGTATAGGAAGAAGAGCGGGGGGTCCAGATGAGCAGTTCTTC. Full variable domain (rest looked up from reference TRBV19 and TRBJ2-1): DGGITQSPKYLFRKEGQNVTLSCEQNLNHDAMYWYRQDPGQGLRLIYYSQIVNDFQKGDIAEGYSVSREKKESFPLTVTSAQKNPTAFYLCASSIGRRAGGPDEQFFGPGTRLTVL.

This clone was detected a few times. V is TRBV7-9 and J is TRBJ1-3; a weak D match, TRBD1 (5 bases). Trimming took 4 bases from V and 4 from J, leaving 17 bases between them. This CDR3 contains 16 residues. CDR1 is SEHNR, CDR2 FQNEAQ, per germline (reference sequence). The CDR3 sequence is CASSYSSGTAGNTIYF. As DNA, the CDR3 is TGTGCCAGCAGCTATAGCTCCGGGACTGCAGGAAACACCATATATTTT.

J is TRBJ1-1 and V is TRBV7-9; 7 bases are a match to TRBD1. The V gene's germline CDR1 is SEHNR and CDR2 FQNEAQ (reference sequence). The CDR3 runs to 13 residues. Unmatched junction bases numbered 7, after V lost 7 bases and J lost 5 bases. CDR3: CASIRQGGTEAFF. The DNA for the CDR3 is TGTGCCAGCATCAGACAGGGAGGAACTGAAGCTTTCTTT. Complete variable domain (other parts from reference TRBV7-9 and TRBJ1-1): DTGVSQNPRHKITKRGQNVTFRCDPISEHNRLYWYRQTLGQGPEFLTYFQNEAQLEKSRLLSDRFSAERPKGSFSTLEIQRTEQGDSAMYLCASIRQGGTEAFFGQGTRLTVV.

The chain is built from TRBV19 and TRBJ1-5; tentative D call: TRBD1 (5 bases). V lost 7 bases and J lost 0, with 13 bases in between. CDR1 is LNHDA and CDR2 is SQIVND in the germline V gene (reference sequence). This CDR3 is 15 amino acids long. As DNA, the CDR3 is TGTGCCAGTACGACAGCTAGTTATAGCAATCAGCCCCAGCATTTT. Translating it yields CASTTASYSNQPQHF.

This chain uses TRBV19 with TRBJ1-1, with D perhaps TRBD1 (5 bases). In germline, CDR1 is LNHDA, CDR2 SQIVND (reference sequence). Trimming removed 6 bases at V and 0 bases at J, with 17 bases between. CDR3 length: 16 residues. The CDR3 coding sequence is TGTGCCAGTAGGACGACAGCCGCAGCGTTGAACACTGAAGCTTTCTTT. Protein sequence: CASRTTAAALNTEAFF. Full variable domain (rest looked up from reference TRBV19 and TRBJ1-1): DGGITQSPKYLFRKEGQNVTLSCEQNLNHDAMYWYRQDPGQGLRLIYYSQIVNDFQKGDIAEGYSVSREKKESFPLTVTSAQKNPTAFYLCASRTTAAALNTEAFFGQGTRLTVV.

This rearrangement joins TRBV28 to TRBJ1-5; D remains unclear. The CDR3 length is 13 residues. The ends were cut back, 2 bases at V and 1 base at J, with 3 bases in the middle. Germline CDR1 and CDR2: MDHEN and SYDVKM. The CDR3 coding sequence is TGTGCCAGCAGTTTACTAAGCAATCAGCCCCAGCATTTT. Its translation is CASSLLSNQPQHF.

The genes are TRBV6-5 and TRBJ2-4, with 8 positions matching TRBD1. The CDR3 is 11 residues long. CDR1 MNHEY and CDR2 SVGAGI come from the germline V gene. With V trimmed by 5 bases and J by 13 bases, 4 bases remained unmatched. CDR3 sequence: CASSPGQGQYF. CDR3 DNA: TGTGCCAGCAGTCCCGGACAGGGCCAGTACTTC.

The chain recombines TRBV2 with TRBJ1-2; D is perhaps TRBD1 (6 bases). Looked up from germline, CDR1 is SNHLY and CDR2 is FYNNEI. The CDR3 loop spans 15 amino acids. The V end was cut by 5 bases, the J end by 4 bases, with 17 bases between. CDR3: CASSPQGMVGYGYTF. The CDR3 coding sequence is TGTGCCAGCAGTCCACAGGGTATGGTCGGCTATGGCTACACCTTC.

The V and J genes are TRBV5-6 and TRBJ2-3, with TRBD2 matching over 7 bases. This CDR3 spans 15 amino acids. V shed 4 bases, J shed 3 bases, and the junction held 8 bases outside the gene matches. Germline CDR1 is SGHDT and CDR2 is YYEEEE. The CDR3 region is CASSRREWGTDTQYF. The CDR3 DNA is TGTGCCAGCAGCCGGCGGGAGTGGGGGACAGATACGCAGTATTTT.

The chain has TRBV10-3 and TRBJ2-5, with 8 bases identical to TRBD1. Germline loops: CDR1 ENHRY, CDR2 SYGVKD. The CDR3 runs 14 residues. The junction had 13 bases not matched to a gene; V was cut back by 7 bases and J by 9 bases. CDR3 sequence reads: CAINPTGAVEAQYF. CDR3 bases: TGTGCCATCAACCCGACAGGGGCCGTGGAGGCCCAGTACTTC.

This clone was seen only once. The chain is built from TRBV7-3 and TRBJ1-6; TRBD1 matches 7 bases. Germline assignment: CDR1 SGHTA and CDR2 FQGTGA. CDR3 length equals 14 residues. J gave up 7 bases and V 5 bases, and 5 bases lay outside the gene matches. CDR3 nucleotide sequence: TGTGCCAGCAGCACCGGGACAGAAAATTCACCCCTCCACTTT. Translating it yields CASSTGTENSPLHF.

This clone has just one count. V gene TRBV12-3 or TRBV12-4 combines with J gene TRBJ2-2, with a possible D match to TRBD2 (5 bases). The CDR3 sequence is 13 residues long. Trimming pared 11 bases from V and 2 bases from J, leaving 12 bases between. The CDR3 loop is CAGGLTNTGELFF. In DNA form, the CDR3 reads TGTGCCGGAGGCCTTACCAACACCGGGGAGCTGTTTTTT.

In DNA, the CDR3 is TGTGCCAGCAGGATGAACAGGGGGCGCGGCACTGAAGCTTTCTTT. Translated, it gives CASRMNRGRGTEAFF. V gene TRBV28 combines with J gene TRBJ1-1, with TRBD1 identical over 9 bases. From germline, CDR1 is MDHEN and CDR2 SYDVKM. With 6 bases clipped from V and 4 bases from J, the junction kept 9 bases outside the gene matches. The CDR3 loop spans 15 amino acids.

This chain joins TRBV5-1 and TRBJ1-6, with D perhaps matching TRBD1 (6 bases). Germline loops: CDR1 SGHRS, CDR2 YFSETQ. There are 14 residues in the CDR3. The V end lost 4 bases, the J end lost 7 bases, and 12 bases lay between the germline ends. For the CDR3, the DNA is TGCGCCAGCAGCCCGCCGGGGGGCAATTCACCCCTCCACTTT. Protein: CASSPPGGNSPLHF.

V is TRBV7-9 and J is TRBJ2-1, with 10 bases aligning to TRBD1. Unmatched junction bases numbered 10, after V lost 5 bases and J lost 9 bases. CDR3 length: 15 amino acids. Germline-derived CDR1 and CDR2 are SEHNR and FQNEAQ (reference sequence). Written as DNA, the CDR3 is TGTGCCAGCAGCCTGGGGACAGGGGAATTGGGTGAGCAGTTCTTC. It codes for CASSLGTGELGEQFF. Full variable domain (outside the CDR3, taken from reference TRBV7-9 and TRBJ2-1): DTGVSQNPRHKITKRGQNVTFRCDPISEHNRLYWYRQTLGQGPEFLTYFQNEAQLEKSRLLSDRFSAERPKGSFSTLEIQRTEQGDSAMYLCASSLGTGELGEQFFGPGTRLTVL.

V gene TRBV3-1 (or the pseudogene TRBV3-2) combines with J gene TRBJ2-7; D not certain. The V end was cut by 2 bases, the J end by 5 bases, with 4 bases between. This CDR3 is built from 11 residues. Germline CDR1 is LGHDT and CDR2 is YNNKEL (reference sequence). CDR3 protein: CASSQLDEQYF. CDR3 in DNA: TGTGCCAGCAGCCAATTAGACGAGCAGTACTTC.

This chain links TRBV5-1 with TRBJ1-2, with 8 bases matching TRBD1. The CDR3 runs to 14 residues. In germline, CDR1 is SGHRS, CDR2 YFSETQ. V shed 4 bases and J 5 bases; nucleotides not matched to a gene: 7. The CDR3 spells CASSRDRGNYGYTF. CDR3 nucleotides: TGCGCCAGCAGCCGCGACAGGGGTAATTATGGCTACACCTTC.

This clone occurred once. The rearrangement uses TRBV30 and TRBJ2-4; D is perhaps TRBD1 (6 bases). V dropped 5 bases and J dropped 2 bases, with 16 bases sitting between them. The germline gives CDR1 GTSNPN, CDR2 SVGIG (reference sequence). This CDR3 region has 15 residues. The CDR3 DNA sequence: TGTGCCTGGGGAACAGGGTTCGGGCCCAAAAACATTCAGTACTTC. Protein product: CAWGTGFGPKNIQYF. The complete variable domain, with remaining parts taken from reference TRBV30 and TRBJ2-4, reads SQTIHQWPATLVQPVGSPLSLECTVEGTSNPNLYWYRQAAGRGLQLLFYSVGIGQISSEVPQNLSASRPQDRQFILSSKKLLLSDSGFYLCAWGTGFGPKNIQYFGAGTRLSVL.

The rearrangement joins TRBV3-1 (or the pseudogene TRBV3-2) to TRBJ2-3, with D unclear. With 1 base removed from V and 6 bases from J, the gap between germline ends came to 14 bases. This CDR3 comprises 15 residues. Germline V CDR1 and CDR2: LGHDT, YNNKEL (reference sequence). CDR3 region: CASSQGSGPPDTQYF. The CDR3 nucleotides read TGTGCCAGCAGCCAAGGCAGTGGTCCTCCCGATACGCAGTATTTT.

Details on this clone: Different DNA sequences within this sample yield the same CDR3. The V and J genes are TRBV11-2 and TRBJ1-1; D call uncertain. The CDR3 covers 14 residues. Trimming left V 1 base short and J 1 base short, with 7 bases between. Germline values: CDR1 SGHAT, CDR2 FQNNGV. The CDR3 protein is CASSLGRANTEAFF. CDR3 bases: TGTGCCAGCAGCTTAGGGAGGGCGAACACTGAAGCTTTCTTT.

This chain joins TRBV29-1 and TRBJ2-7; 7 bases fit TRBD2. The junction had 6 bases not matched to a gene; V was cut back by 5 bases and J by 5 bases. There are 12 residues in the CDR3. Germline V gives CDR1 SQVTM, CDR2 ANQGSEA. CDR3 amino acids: CSVRGSFNEQYF. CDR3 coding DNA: TGCAGCGTTCGCGGGAGTTTCAACGAGCAGTACTTC.

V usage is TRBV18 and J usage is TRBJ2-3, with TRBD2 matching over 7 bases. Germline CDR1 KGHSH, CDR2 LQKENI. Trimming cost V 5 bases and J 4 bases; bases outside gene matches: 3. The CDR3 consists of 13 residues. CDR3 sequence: CASSGLVADTQYF. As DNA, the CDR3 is TGTGCCAGCTCAGGACTAGTGGCAGATACGCAGTATTTT. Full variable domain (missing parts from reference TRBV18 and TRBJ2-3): NAGVMQNPRHLVRRRGQEARLRCSPMKGHSHVYWYRQLPEEGLKFMVYLQKENIIDESGMPKERFSAEFPKEGPSILRIQQVVRGDSAAYFCASSGLVADTQYFGPGTRLTVL.

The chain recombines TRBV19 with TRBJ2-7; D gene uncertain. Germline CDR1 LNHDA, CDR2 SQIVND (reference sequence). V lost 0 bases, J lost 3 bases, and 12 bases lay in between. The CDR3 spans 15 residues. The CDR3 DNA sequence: TGTGCCAGTAGTATAGAGGCAGGAAGAAACTACGAGCAGTACTTC. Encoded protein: CASSIEAGRNYEQYF.

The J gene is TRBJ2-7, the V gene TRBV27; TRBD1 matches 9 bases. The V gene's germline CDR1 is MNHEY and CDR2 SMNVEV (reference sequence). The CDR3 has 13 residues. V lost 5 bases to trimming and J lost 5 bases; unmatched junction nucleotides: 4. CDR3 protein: CASSHRGLDEQYF. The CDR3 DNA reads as TGTGCCAGCAGTCACAGGGGGCTAGACGAGCAGTACTTC.

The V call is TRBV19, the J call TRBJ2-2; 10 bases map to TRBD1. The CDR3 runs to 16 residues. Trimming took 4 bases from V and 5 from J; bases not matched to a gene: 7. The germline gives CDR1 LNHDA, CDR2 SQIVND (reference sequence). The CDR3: CASSRQGARGTGELFF. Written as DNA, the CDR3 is TGTGCCAGTAGTAGACAGGGGGCTAGAGGGACCGGGGAGCTGTTTTTT.

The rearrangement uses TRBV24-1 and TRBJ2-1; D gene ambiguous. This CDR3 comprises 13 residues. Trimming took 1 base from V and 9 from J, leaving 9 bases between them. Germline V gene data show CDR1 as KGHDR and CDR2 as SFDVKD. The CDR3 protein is CATSDFLSGEQFF. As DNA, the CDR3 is TGTGCCACCAGTGATTTCCTCAGTGGTGAGCAGTTCTTC.

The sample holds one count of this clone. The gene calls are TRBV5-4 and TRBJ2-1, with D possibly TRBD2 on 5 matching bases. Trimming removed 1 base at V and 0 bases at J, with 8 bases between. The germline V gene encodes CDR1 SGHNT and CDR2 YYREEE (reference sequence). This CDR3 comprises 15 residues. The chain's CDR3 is CASSLSRVSYNEQFF. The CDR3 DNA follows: TGTGCCAGCAGCTTGTCGCGGGTCTCCTACAATGAGCAGTTCTTC.

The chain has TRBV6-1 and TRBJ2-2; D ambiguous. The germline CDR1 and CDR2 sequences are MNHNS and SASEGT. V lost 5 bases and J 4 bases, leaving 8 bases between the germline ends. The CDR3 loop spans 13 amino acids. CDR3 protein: CASSFQATGELFF. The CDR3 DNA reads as TGTGCCAGCAGTTTTCAGGCCACCGGGGAGCTGTTTTTT.